A single sample gave rise to the 22 T cell receptor beta chains below, sequenced in a study of cytomegalovirus exposure and HLA in healthy donors. It was with 60 Vbeta and 13 Jbeta primers that the PCR ran. Repertoires were generated with immunoSEQ multiplex PCR, while TCRdb's copy carries only in-frame clones and drops some. The sample lists some 180,000 clones; about 10% were seen once. The sequenced sample consisted of PBMCs. The receptors come from a woman in her twenties or thirties in good health and CMV-seropositive.

Comment on this clone: The germline gene is not matched at one end of the junction; a read error may be the cause. The rearrangement links TRBV10-3 to TRBJ2-5; D gene uncertain. The CDR3 has 12 residues. CDR1 is ENHRY, CDR2 SYGVKD, per germline. The CDR3 loop reads CAIRQSQENQYF. The CDR3 nucleotides are TGTGCCATCAGACAGTCACAAGAGAACCAGTACTTC.

This chain links TRBV5-6 with TRBJ2-1; TRBD2 matches at 9 bases. The ends lost 2 bases at V and 9 bases at J; junction bases unmatched: 9. CDR1 SGHDT and CDR2 YYEEEE come from the germline V gene. The CDR3 sequence is 15 residues long. The CDR3 region has the DNA TGTGCCAGCAGCTTCGGGCTAGCGGGAACTGGTGAGCAGTTCTTC. Protein: CASSFGLAGTGEQFF.

The J gene is TRBJ1-2, the V gene TRBV27; 7 bases line up with TRBD1. The germline V gene has CDR1 MNHEY and CDR2 SMNVEV (reference sequence). The CDR3 totals 15 residues. The V gene end was trimmed by 4 bases and the J gene end by 1 base; junction bases not matched to a gene: 6. The CDR3 sequence is CASSSQGRLNYGYTF. The CDR3 nucleotides read TGTGCCAGCAGTTCACAGGGGCGGCTTAACTATGGCTACACCTTC.

This CDR3 reads CALKGAGANVLTF. The CDR3 DNA reads TGTGCCTTAAAGGGGGCTGGGGCCAACGTCCTGACTTTC. The chain links TRBV7-9 to TRBJ2-6; possibly TRBD1 for D (6 bases). Per the germline V gene, CDR1 is SEHNR and CDR2 is FQNEAQ (reference sequence). Trimming removed 11 bases at V and 2 bases at J, with 10 bases between. The CDR3 totals 13 residues.

This clone was detected only a few times. V is TRBV4-1 and J is TRBJ2-5; 11 bases agree with TRBD2. The CDR3 covers 15 residues. The germline V gene encodes CDR1 MGHRA and CDR2 YSYEKL. The V segment lost 4 bases and the J segment 2 bases; nucleotides outside the gene matches: 3. The CDR3 nucleotides are TGCGCCAGCAGCCCGCTAGCGGGAGGACAAGAGACCCAGTACTTC. Its protein product is CASSPLAGGQETQYF.

This sequence joins TRBV19 and TRBJ1-5; possibly TRBD1 for D (5 bases). Germline loops: CDR1 LNHDA, CDR2 SQIVND (reference sequence). The CDR3 sequence is 14 residues long. The germline V and J ends were trimmed by 0 bases and 3 bases, with 6 bases remaining between them. CDR3 loop: CASSIEGVNQPQHF. The CDR3 DNA is TGTGCCAGTAGTATAGAAGGGGTCAATCAGCCCCAGCATTTT.

For this clone: Distinct nucleotide sequences in the sample also encode this CDR3. The rearrangement joins TRBV6-5 to TRBJ2-7, with a possible D match to TRBD1 (5 bases). The CDR3 length is 15 residues. With 0 bases removed from V and 5 bases from J, the gap between germline ends came to 14 bases. Germline-derived CDR1 and CDR2 are MNHEY and SVGAGI. The CDR3 loop is CASSYSNSPGNEQYF. CDR3 in DNA: TGTGCCAGCAGTTACTCTAACTCTCCAGGGAACGAGCAGTACTTC.

This clone appeared a few times. The J gene is TRBJ1-2, the V gene TRBV7-2, with 7 bases aligning to TRBD1. With V trimmed by 6 bases and J by 2 bases, 6 bases remained unmatched. The germline V gene encodes CDR1 SGHTA and CDR2 FQGNSA. The CDR3 covers 14 residues. The CDR3 DNA follows: TGTGCCAGCAGGAGGGACAGACGAAACTATGGCTACACCTTC. It translates to CASRRDRRNYGYTF.

This clone was counted only a few times. CDR3 sequence (DNA): TGTGCCAGCAGCTTACTAGCGGGAGAGGAGCAGTTCTTC. Residues: CASSLLAGEEQFF. This rearrangement joins TRBV7-3 to TRBJ2-1; 10 bases are a match to TRBD2. The germline V gene encodes CDR1 SGHTA and CDR2 FQGTGA. This CDR3 region has 13 residues. J lost 10 bases, V lost 2 bases, and 2 bases had no gene match.

This clone came up a few times. The chain is built from TRBV7-9 and TRBJ2-7, with 11 bases matching TRBD2. The CDR3 contains 16 residues. The germline V gene encodes CDR1 SEHNR and CDR2 FQNEAQ (reference sequence). J was trimmed by 5 bases and V by 4 bases; bases with no gene match: 10. The CDR3 DNA reads TGTGCCAGCAGCTCCCGAGGTAGCGGGAGGGATAACGAGCAGTACTTC. Protein product: CASSSRGSGRDNEQYF.

This clone turned up a few times. The chain uses TRBV30 and TRBJ1-1; D is possibly TRBD1 (5 bases). CDR3 length equals 13 residues. Trimming took 2 bases from V and 6 from J, leaving 13 bases between them. Germline V gives CDR1 GTSNPN, CDR2 SVGIG (reference sequence). CDR3 protein: CAWSSQTVAEAFF. As DNA, the CDR3 is TGTGCCTGGAGTTCCCAGACAGTGGCTGAAGCTTTCTTT. Using reference TRBV30 and TRBJ1-1 for the parts outside the CDR3, the full variable domain is SQTIHQWPATLVQPVGSPLSLECTVEGTSNPNLYWYRQAAGRGLQLLFYSVGIGQISSEVPQNLSASRPQDRQFILSSKKLLLSDSGFYLCAWSSQTVAEAFFGQGTRLTVV.

The rearrangement links TRBV6-6 to TRBJ1-1; TRBD1 matches 10 bases. The V segment lost 0 bases and the J segment 6 bases; nucleotides outside the gene matches: 4. CDR3 length: 15 residues. Germline assignment: CDR1 MNHNY and CDR2 SVGAGI (reference sequence). CDR3 in DNA: TGTGCCAGCAGTTACTCGAGGGGGACAGGGGCTGAAGCTTTCTTT. It yields the protein CASSYSRGTGAEAFF.

The chain is built from TRBV6-1 and TRBJ1-3, with unresolved D. This CDR3 spans 17 amino acids. The ends were cut back, 0 bases at V and 0 bases at J, with 12 bases in the middle. Germline CDR1 MNHNS, CDR2 SASEGT. In DNA, the CDR3 is TGTGCCAGCAGTGAAGCTCCAGCCGGGTCCTCTGGAAACACCATATATTTT. This sequence encodes CASSEAPAGSSGNTIYF.

CDR3 nucleotides: TGTGCCAGCAGCCCGTTTTCTAGCGGGAGCAATGAGCAGTTCTTC. Translated, it gives CASSPFSSGSNEQFF. The V call is TRBV7-9, the J call TRBJ2-1; 10 nucleotides match TRBD2. The J segment lost 6 bases and the V segment lost 5 bases, leaving 7 bases of the junction unmatched. The CDR3 spans 15 residues. Germline CDR1 reads SEHNR; CDR2 reads FQNEAQ (reference sequence).

This clone turned up a few times. The chain couples TRBV5-8 to TRBJ1-5, with D possibly TRBD1 on 5 matching bases. The V gene lost 3 bases and the J gene lost 0 bases, with 13 bases spanning the gap. The CDR3 spans 16 residues. Germline V gives CDR1 SGHTS, CDR2 YDEGEE. The DNA of the CDR3 is TGTGCCAGCAGCTCGGGTGACAGATATAGCAATCAGCCCCAGCATTTT. This sequence encodes CASSSGDRYSNQPQHF. Full variable domain (missing parts from reference TRBV5-8 and TRBJ1-5): EAGVTQSPTHLIKTRGQQATLRCSPISGHTSVYWYQQALGLGLQFLLWYDEGEERNRGNFPPRFSGRQFPNYSSELNVNALELEDSALYLCASSSGDRYSNQPQHFGDGTRLSIL.

This chain links TRBV18 with TRBJ2-5; TRBD2 is a possible D gene (5 bases). CDR1 and CDR2 (germline): KGHSH, LQKENI. V gave up 6 bases and J gave up 2 bases, with 10 bases separating them. The CDR3 contains 13 residues. The CDR3 region has the DNA TGTGCCAGCTCGGCAGCGGTACAAGAGACCCAGTACTTC. Its translation is CASSAAVQETQYF.

This sequence joins TRBV18 and TRBJ2-7; TRBD1 matches at 9 bases. CDR3 length: 15 amino acids. Trimming removed 5 bases from V and 0 bases from J; junction bases left unmatched: 5. Germline CDR1 and CDR2: KGHSH and LQKENI. The CDR3 DNA sequence: TGTGCCAGCTCATTTGGACAGGGGAGCTCCTACGAGCAGTACTTC. It encodes CASSFGQGSSYEQYF.

Remarks on this clone: Lacking the conserved final phenylalanine or tryptophan, this CDR3 likely reflects a read error. The rearrangement joins TRBV7-6 to TRBJ1-2; 7 bases map to TRBD1. The junction had 5 bases not matched to a gene; V was cut back by 2 bases and J by 8 bases. The CDR3 covers 13 residues. CDR1 and CDR2 from the germline V gene are SGHVS and FNYEAQ. The CDR3 sequence: CASSLPGGNGYTL. The CDR3 DNA reads TGTGCCAGCAGCTTACCAGGGGGGAACGGCTACACCCTC.

This chain uses TRBV7-9 with TRBJ2-5; 7 bases are a match to TRBD1. The V gene's germline CDR1 is SEHNR and CDR2 FQNEAQ (reference sequence). The CDR3 consists of 17 residues. Trimming cost V 1 base and J 4 bases; bases outside gene matches: 12. The CDR3, as DNA: TGTGCCAGCAGCTTAGGGACAGGATCGTACGGGCGAGAGACCCAGTACTTC. Its protein is CASSLGTGSYGRETQYF.

V usage is TRBV28 and J usage is TRBJ2-7; 14 bases align to TRBD2. Germline V gene sequence: CDR1 MDHEN, CDR2 SYDVKM. The trim removed 6 bases at V and 1 base at J, leaving 5 bases unmatched. The CDR3 length is 16 residues. The CDR3: CASSPGTSGSSYEQYF. The CDR3 DNA sequence: TGTGCCAGCAGCCCCGGGACTAGCGGGAGTTCCTACGAGCAGTACTTC.

This clone occurred a few times. V gene TRBV15 combines with J gene TRBJ2-1; a weak D match, TRBD2 (7 bases). CDR1 is LNHNV and CDR2 is YYDKDF in the germline V gene (reference sequence). V was shortened by 5 bases and J by 1 base, with 15 bases between the two germline ends. This CDR3 spans 16 amino acids. This CDR3 reads CATSGLRGGSYNEQFF. CDR3 in DNA: TGTGCCACCAGCGGATTAAGGGGGGGGTCCTACAATGAGCAGTTCTTC.

V and J are TRBV7-9 and TRBJ2-3; TRBD1 is a possible D gene (7 bases). Trimming removed 4 bases at V and 5 bases at J, with 19 bases between. CDR1 is SEHNR and CDR2 is FQNEAQ in the germline V gene (reference sequence). The CDR3 is made up of 16 amino acids. In nucleotides, the CDR3 is TGTGCCAGCAGCTCAGTAACAGGGCAGGGGGGAGATACGCAGTATTTT. Residues: CASSSVTGQGGDTQYF.